The subject of this entry is one T cell receptor beta chain. Its target is not known. Using immunoSEQ multiplex PCR, the repertoire was profiled, and TCRdb retains in-frame clones only, with some absent. This sample has just under 85,000 clones, with less than 90% found just once. This specimen belongs to a study of T cell responses to AZD1222 COVID-19 vaccine. CDR3 length: 14 amino acids. Germline CDR1 is SGHNT and CDR2 is YENEEA. The V end lost 4 bases, the J end lost 7 bases, and 13 bases lay between the germline ends. Study outcomes and limitations: Recipients of two AZD1222 doses showed rising Spike-specific TCR breadth and depth. Spike-spanning, vaccine-associated CD4 TCRs were dominant at 160-218 and 743-854.

Sequencing was performed on peripheral blood, taken on day 0 of AZD1222 vaccination. The chain uses TRBV11-3 and TRBJ2-2; tentative D call: TRBD1 (6 bases). The receptor was derived from an adult in good health. The CDR3 sequence: CASSSLGGNGELFF. The CDR3 DNA reads as TGTGCCAGCAGCTCCTTAGGGGGTAACGGGGAGCTGTTTTTT.